This TCR beta chain came from a study of sequential checkpoint blockade in melanoma. Germline values: CDR1 LNHNV, CDR2 YYDKDF (reference sequence). V lost 3 bases, J lost 4 bases, and 0 bases stayed unmatched. This CDR3 is built from 15 residues. In its sample, this clone was seen once. TCRdb keeps only in-frame clones here, not all; method: immunoSEQ multiplex PCR. The sample has more than 20,000 clones; roughly 86% are singletons. Treatment: randomized to nivolumab then ipilimumab (arm A) or the reverse (arm B). This sequence joins TRBV15 and TRBJ2-5; TRBD2 aligns across 15 bases. The clonotype originates from a human donor with melanoma. The specimen comprised CD8+ T cells sorted from blood (inferred from file names), sampled from a patient given nivolumab and ipilimumab in sequence. The chain's CDR3 is CATSRGLAGGETQYF. Here the CDR3 DNA reads TGTGCCACCAGCAGGGGACTAGCGGGAGGAGAGACCCAGTACTTC.